The 31 T cell receptor beta chains listed next were all sequenced from one sample in a study of cytomegalovirus exposure and HLA in healthy donors. The primer mix had 60 Vbeta and 13 Jbeta primers. Repertoires were generated with immunoSEQ multiplex PCR, while TCRdb's copy carries only in-frame clones and drops some. The sample totals roughly 78,000 clones. What was sequenced was PBMCs. The receptors were sampled from a man aged 35 to 55 in good health and CMV-seronegative.

The chain carries TRBV4-1 and TRBJ2-5; tentatively, D is TRBD1 (6 bases). V gave up 2 bases and J gave up 6 bases, with 19 bases separating them. CDR1 and CDR2 (germline): MGHRA, YSYEKL. The CDR3 runs 16 residues. The CDR3 reads CASSQQSDGTLQTQYF. DNA for the CDR3: TGCGCCAGCAGCCAACAATCAGACGGGACACTTCAGACCCAGTACTTC.

The V gene is TRBV10-3, the J gene TRBJ1-4; 7 nucleotides agree with TRBD1. Germline assignment: CDR1 ENHRY and CDR2 SYGVKD. V lost 10 bases, J lost 7 bases, and 12 bases stayed unmatched. The CDR3 contains 14 residues. The CDR3 spells CATKSATGIEKLFF. Written as DNA, the CDR3 is TGTGCCACTAAGTCGGCGACAGGGATTGAAAAACTGTTTTTT.

V is TRBV29-1 and J is TRBJ2-7; 9 nucleotides agree with TRBD1. CDR1 SQVTM and CDR2 ANQGSEA come from the germline V gene. The CDR3 length is 13 residues. V shed 4 bases, J shed 2 bases, and the junction held 3 bases outside the gene matches. As DNA, the CDR3 is TGCAGCGTTGTATGGACAGGGGCCTACGAGCAGTACTTC. Its translation: CSVVWTGAYEQYF.

The V gene is TRBV5-1, the J gene TRBJ2-2; 8 positions match TRBD1. Germline assignment: CDR1 SGHRS and CDR2 YFSETQ. The CDR3 spans 16 residues. With V trimmed by 0 bases and J by 5 bases, 6 bases remained unmatched. CDR3 DNA: TGCGCCAGCAGCTTGGAGCAGGGGGCGGGTACCGGGGAGCTGTTTTTT. Translation gives CASSLEQGAGTGELFF.

V usage is TRBV30 and J usage is TRBJ2-7; 7 bases match TRBD2. Trimming removed 5 bases from V and 5 bases from J; junction bases left unmatched: 12. CDR3 size: 14 residues. Germline V gene lookup returns CDR1 GTSNPN and CDR2 SVGIG (reference sequence). The CDR3 DNA reads as TGTGCCTGGGAGGCTTCGGGGGGACGGGACGAGCAGTACTTC. Its translation is CAWEASGGRDEQYF. The entire variable domain, with the rest obtained from reference TRBV30 and TRBJ2-7, is as follows: SQTIHQWPATLVQPVGSPLSLECTVEGTSNPNLYWYRQAAGRGLQLLFYSVGIGQISSEVPQNLSASRPQDRQFILSSKKLLLSDSGFYLCAWEASGGRDEQYFGPGTRLTVT.

The chain is built from TRBV5-1 and TRBJ2-7, with 11 bases aligning to TRBD2. Germline assignment: CDR1 SGHRS and CDR2 YFSETQ. V trimming: 0 bases; J trimming: 4 bases; junction bases outside the gene matches: 12. The CDR3 covers 18 residues. CDR3 bases: TGCGCCAGCAGCTTGGCTCTAGCGGGAGGTCCCGGGACGTACGAGCAGTACTTC. Translation: CASSLALAGGPGTYEQYF. The complete variable domain, with remaining parts taken from reference TRBV5-1 and TRBJ2-7, reads KAGVTQTPRYLIKTRGQQVTLSCSPISGHRSVSWYQQTPGQGLQFLFEYFSETQRNKGNFPGRFSGRQFSNSRSEMNVSTLELGDSALYLCASSLALAGGPGTYEQYFGPGTRLTVT.

The V gene is TRBV9, the J gene TRBJ1-1; 8 bases are shared with TRBD1. The junction had 8 bases not matched to a gene; V was cut back by 0 bases and J by 7 bases. The CDR3 has 15 residues. CDR1 and CDR2 (germline): SGDLS, YYNGEE. CDR3 nucleotides: TGTGCCAGCAGCGTAGATACAGGGGGGCAGGGTGAAGCTTTCTTT. Its protein product is CASSVDTGGQGEAFF.

This sequence joins TRBV4-3 and TRBJ1-5; D possibly corresponds to TRBD1 (5 bases). The V end lost 1 base, the J end lost 6 bases, and 10 bases lay between the germline ends. The CDR3 spans 14 residues. The germline V gene encodes CDR1 LGHNA and CDR2 YSLEER. The CDR3 DNA reads as TGCGCCAGCAGCCAAGGCAGGGCCATTCAGCCCCAGCATTTT. This encodes CASSQGRAIQPQHF.

The chain combines TRBV21-1 with TRBJ2-3; the table's D call TRBD1 went unverified against the DNA. TRBV21-1 is a listed pseudogene. This CDR3 has 16 amino acids. The CDR3, as DNA: TGTGCCAGCAGCCCTTCGAGACAGGGGAGCACAGATACGCAGTATTTT. Translating gives CASSPSRQGSTDTQYF.

This sequence joins TRBV19 and TRBJ1-5; TRBD1 might be the D (5 bases). The V gene lost 3 bases and the J gene lost 6 bases, with 12 bases spanning the gap. Germline values: CDR1 LNHDA, CDR2 SQIVND (reference sequence). CDR3 length: 14 amino acids. The CDR3 DNA reads as TGTGCCAGTAGTATGGGGCAAGGCTTTCAGCCCCAGCATTTT. Translating gives CASSMGQGFQPQHF.

The chain carries TRBV18 and TRBJ1-1; 7 nucleotides line up with TRBD1. The CDR3 contains 12 residues. Trimming at V came to 6 bases and at J to 6 bases, leaving 4 bases not matched to a gene. Germline V CDR1 and CDR2: KGHSH, LQKENI. The CDR3 DNA reads as TGTGCCAGCTCGTACGACAGGGCTGAAGCTTTCTTT. Its protein product is CASSYDRAEAFF.

The chain links TRBV20-1 to TRBJ1-2; no reliable D call. Trimming took off 5 bases at V and 4 bases at J, with 5 bases between the two ends. CDR3 length equals 10 residues. Germline V gene data show CDR1 as DFQATT and CDR2 as SNEGSKA (reference sequence). In DNA, the CDR3 is TGCAGTGCTCACAGCTATGGCTACACCTTC. It translates to CSAHSYGYTF.

This chain connects TRBV5-1 to TRBJ2-4; no definite D call. Germline V gene sequence: CDR1 SGHRS, CDR2 YFSETQ. There are 16 residues in the CDR3. Trimming shortened V by 4 bases and J by 4 bases, and 18 bases separated the two germline ends. The CDR3 nucleotides read TGCGCCAGCAGCATACGATCGACTGTATTTAAAAACATTCAGTACTTC. It yields the protein CASSIRSTVFKNIQYF.

The chain has TRBV11-2 and TRBJ2-3, with TRBD1 matching over 7 bases. From germline, CDR1 is SGHAT and CDR2 FQNNGV. Germline trimming cut 4 bases from V and 4 bases from J; bases unmatched to any gene: 11. The CDR3 has 16 amino acids. This CDR3 reads CASSSYGAGGPDTQYF. CDR3 nucleotide sequence: TGTGCCAGCAGCTCTTACGGTGCAGGGGGTCCAGATACGCAGTATTTT.

The V and J genes are TRBV6-1 and TRBJ1-1, with D possibly TRBD1 on 6 matching bases. The V gene lost 6 bases and the J gene lost 3 bases, with 11 bases spanning the gap. This CDR3 has 13 residues. The germline CDR1 and CDR2 sequences are MNHNS and SASEGT. The CDR3 here is CASRVQGDTEAFF. The CDR3 DNA reads TGTGCCAGCAGGGTACAGGGAGACACTGAAGCTTTCTTT.

Here the CDR3 DNA reads TGTGCCAGCAGCGAGCGGGTCCCAGAGACCCAGTACTTC. It is translated as CASSERVPETQYF. The gene calls are TRBV7-2 and TRBJ2-5, with TRBD2 as a possible D gene (6 bases). From germline, CDR1 is SGHTA and CDR2 FQGNSA. Trimming pared 5 bases from V and 4 bases from J, leaving 11 bases between. The CDR3 has 13 amino acids.

The V gene is TRBV4-3, the J gene TRBJ2-5, with D unclear. CDR1 is LGHNA, CDR2 YSLEER, per germline. The CDR3 totals 15 residues. V lost 1 base, J lost 2 bases, and 11 bases lay in between. The CDR3 sequence is CASSQGFQDQETQYF. The CDR3 nucleotides read TGCGCCAGCAGCCAAGGGTTTCAGGATCAAGAGACCCAGTACTTC.

The chain links TRBV5-1 to TRBJ2-5; TRBD2 aligns across 8 bases. Trimming at V came to 4 bases and at J to 5 bases, leaving 10 bases not matched to a gene. CDR3 size: 15 residues. Germline CDR1 reads SGHRS; CDR2 reads YFSETQ. CDR3 nucleotide sequence: TGCGCCAGCAGCAATCGGGAGGGGGTAAGGGAGACCCAGTACTTC. It codes for CASSNREGVRETQYF.

V gene TRBV5-6 combines with J gene TRBJ2-2; D gene unclear. Trimming removed 1 base at V and 6 bases at J, with 10 bases between. Germline V gene sequence: CDR1 SGHDT, CDR2 YYEEEE. The CDR3 has 14 amino acids. CDR3 coding DNA: TGTGCCAGCAGCTTGCCCGTCTCGGCCGGGGAGCTGTTTTTT. Protein: CASSLPVSAGELFF.

This chain uses TRBV5-1 with TRBJ2-7; 8 bases map to TRBD2. Germline CDR1 reads SGHRS; CDR2 reads YFSETQ. This CDR3 contains 16 residues. V lost 0 bases, J lost 3 bases, and 8 bases stayed unmatched. The chain's CDR3 is CASSLAPSGGLYEQYF. The CDR3 DNA reads as TGCGCCAGCAGCTTGGCCCCGAGCGGGGGCCTCTACGAGCAGTACTTC.

This chain links TRBV4-3 with TRBJ2-7, with D unresolved. V was trimmed by 0 bases and J by 3 bases, leaving 12 bases between them. This CDR3 spans 15 amino acids. Germline V gives CDR1 LGHNA, CDR2 YSLEER. In nucleotides, the CDR3 is TGCGCCAGCAGCCAAGAGAAGTTATCAGGCTACGAGCAGTACTTC. Amino acids: CASSQEKLSGYEQYF.

The V and J genes are TRBV6-1 and TRBJ2-7; 12 bases match TRBD1. The CDR3 extends over 15 amino acids. Germline V CDR1 and CDR2: MNHNS, SASEGT. V lost 8 bases to trimming and J lost 3 bases; unmatched junction nucleotides: 8. Here the CDR3 reads CASDWDRGLRYEQYF. The CDR3 coding sequence is TGTGCCAGCGATTGGGACAGGGGGCTTCGCTACGAGCAGTACTTC.

The chain couples TRBV6-1 to TRBJ1-5; a weak D match, TRBD1 (6 bases). The germline V gene encodes CDR1 MNHNS and CDR2 SASEGT. The CDR3 is 13 residues long. V shed 8 bases and J shed 3 bases, with 11 bases lying between them. This CDR3 reads CASFGQFNQPQHF. DNA for the CDR3: TGTGCCAGCTTTGGACAGTTCAATCAGCCCCAGCATTTT.

This chain connects TRBV18 to TRBJ1-1, with a weak D call TRBD1 (5 bases). The CDR3 extends over 15 amino acids. Trimming took 2 bases from V and 2 from J, leaving 12 bases between them. The germline V gene encodes CDR1 KGHSH and CDR2 LQKENI. The CDR3 spells CASSPFQDTNTEAFF. The CDR3 DNA reads as TGTGCCAGCTCACCATTTCAGGACACCAACACTGAAGCTTTCTTT.

The chain combines TRBV7-9 with TRBJ2-7; D is perhaps TRBD2 (5 bases). The CDR3 runs 12 residues. Trimming cost V 5 bases and J 4 bases, with 9 bases left between them. The germline gives CDR1 SEHNR, CDR2 FQNEAQ (reference sequence). CDR3 nucleotides: TGTGCCAGCAGCCTCTGGACTTACGAGCAGTACTTC. Residues: CASSLWTYEQYF.

V gene TRBV7-9 combines with J gene TRBJ2-7; 7 nucleotides line up with TRBD2. Germline V lookup: CDR1 SEHNR, CDR2 FQNEAQ (reference sequence). There are 14 residues in the CDR3. The V gene end was trimmed by 5 bases and the J gene end by 3 bases; junction bases not matched to a gene: 7. Here the CDR3 reads CASSVPSGNYEQYF. The DNA of the CDR3 is TGTGCCAGCAGCGTCCCGAGCGGGAACTACGAGCAGTACTTC.

V and J are TRBV2 and TRBJ2-2, with D possibly TRBD1 on 5 matching bases. Germline-derived CDR1 and CDR2 are SNHLY and FYNNEI. CDR3 size: 13 residues. Trimming pared 4 bases from V and 7 bases from J, leaving 10 bases between. DNA for the CDR3: TGTGCCAGCAGTGGGGCCAGGGTCGGGGAGCTGTTTTTT. Amino acid sequence: CASSGARVGELFF.

The rearrangement joins TRBV11-2 to TRBJ1-2; the D gene is possibly TRBD1 (5 bases). CDR3 length: 12 residues. Trimming removed 10 bases at V and 8 bases at J, with 17 bases between. Germline CDR1 and CDR2: SGHAT and FQNNGV. For the CDR3, the DNA is TGTGCCACCAGAACAGGCCCTCGGGGCTACACCTTC. It codes for CATRTGPRGYTF.

The chain couples TRBV29-1 to TRBJ1-2, with a possible D match to TRBD1 (6 bases). The V gene lost 6 bases and the J gene lost 6 bases, with 14 bases spanning the gap. The CDR3 totals 12 residues. Looked up from germline, CDR1 is SQVTM and CDR2 is ANQGSEA. CDR3 sequence: CSVQTGLDGYTF. The DNA of the CDR3 is TGCAGCGTCCAAACAGGGTTGGATGGCTACACCTTC.

V usage is TRBV18 and J usage is TRBJ1-4, with 7 positions matching TRBD1. Germline values: CDR1 KGHSH, CDR2 LQKENI. The CDR3 runs 15 residues. V lost 5 bases to trimming and J lost 5 bases; unmatched junction nucleotides: 8. The CDR3 nucleotides are TGTGCCAGCTCAGAACGACAGGGAATAAATGAAAAACTGTTTTTT. Its translation is CASSERQGINEKLFF.

The chain carries TRBV5-1 and TRBJ1-1; 9 bases align to TRBD1. The CDR3 is 14 residues long. CDR1 and CDR2 from the germline V gene are SGHRS and YFSETQ. V lost 5 bases, J lost 4 bases, and 6 bases stayed unmatched. The CDR3 DNA follows: TGCGCCAGCAGTTCCGACAGGGGGTCCACTGAAGCTTTCTTT. Its translation: CASSSDRGSTEAFF.